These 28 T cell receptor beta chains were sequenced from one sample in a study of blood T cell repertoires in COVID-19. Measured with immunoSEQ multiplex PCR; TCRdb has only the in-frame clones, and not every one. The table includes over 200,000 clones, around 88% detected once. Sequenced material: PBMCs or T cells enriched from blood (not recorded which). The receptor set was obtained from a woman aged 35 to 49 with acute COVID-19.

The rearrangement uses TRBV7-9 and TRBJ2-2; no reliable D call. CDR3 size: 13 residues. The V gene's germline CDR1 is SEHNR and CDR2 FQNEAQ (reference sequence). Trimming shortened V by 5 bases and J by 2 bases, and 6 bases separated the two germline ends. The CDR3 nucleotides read TGTGCCAGCAGCCCCATTAACACCGGGGAGCTGTTTTTT. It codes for CASSPINTGELFF.

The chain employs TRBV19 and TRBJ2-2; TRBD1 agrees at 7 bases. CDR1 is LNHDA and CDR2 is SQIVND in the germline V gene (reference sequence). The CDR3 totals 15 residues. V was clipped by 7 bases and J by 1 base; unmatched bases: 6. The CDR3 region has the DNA TGTGCCAGTAAGACCGGGACAGAGAACACCGGGGAGCTGTTTTTT. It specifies CASKTGTENTGELFF. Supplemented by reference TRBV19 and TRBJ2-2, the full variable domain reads DGGITQSPKYLFRKEGQNVTLSCEQNLNHDAMYWYRQDPGQGLRLIYYSQIVNDFQKGDIAEGYSVSREKKESFPLTVTSAQKNPTAFYLCASKTGTENTGELFFGEGSRLTVL.

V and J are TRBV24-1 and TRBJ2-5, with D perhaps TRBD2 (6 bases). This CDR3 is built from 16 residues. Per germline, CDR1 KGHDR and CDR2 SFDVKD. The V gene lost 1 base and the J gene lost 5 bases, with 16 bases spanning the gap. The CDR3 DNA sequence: TGTGCCACCAGTGATTTTTGGAGGGAAGGGCGGGAGACCCAGTACTTC. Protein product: CATSDFWREGRETQYF.

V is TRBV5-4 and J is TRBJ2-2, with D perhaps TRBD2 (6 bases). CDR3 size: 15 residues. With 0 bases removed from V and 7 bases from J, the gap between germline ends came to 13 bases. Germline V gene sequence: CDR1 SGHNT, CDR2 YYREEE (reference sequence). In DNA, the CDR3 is TGTGCCAGCAGCTTGGACGGGAGTCGTAACGGGGAGCTGTTTTTT. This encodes CASSLDGSRNGELFF. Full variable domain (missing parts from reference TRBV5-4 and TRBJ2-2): ETGVTQSPTHLIKTRGQQVTLRCSSQSGHNTVSWYQQALGQGPQFIFQYYREEENGRGNFPPRFSGLQFPNYSSELNVNALELDDSALYLCASSLDGSRNGELFFGEGSRLTVL.

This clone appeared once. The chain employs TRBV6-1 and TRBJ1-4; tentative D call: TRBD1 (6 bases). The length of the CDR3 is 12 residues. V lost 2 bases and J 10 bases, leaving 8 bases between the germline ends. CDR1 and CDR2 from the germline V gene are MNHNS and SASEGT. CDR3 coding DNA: TGTGCCAGCAGTGAACTCAGGGGAAAACTGTTTTTT. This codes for CASSELRGKLFF.

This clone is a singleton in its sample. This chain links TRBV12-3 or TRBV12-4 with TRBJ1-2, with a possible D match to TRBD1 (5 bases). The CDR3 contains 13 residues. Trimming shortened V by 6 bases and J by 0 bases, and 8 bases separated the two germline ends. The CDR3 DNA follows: TGTGCCAGCAGCCCGACAGCTAACTATGGCTACACCTTC. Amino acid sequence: CASSPTANYGYTF.

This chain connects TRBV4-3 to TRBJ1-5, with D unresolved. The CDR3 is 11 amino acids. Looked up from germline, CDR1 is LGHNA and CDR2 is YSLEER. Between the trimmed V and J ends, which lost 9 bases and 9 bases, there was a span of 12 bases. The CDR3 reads CASLIRGPQHF. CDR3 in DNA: TGCGCCAGTCTTATCCGGGGGCCCCAGCATTTT.

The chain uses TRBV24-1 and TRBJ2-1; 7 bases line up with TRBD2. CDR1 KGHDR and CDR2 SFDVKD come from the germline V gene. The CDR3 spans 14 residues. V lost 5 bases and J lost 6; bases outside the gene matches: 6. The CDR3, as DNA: TGTGCCACCAGTGCTGGGAGGGTCTCCAATGAGCAGTTCTTC. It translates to CATSAGRVSNEQFF.

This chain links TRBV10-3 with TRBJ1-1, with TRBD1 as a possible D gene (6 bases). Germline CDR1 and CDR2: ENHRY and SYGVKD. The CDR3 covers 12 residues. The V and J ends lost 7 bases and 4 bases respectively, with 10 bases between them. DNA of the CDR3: TGTGCCATCAAAGGACAGCTCACTGAAGCTTTCTTT. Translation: CAIKGQLTEAFF.

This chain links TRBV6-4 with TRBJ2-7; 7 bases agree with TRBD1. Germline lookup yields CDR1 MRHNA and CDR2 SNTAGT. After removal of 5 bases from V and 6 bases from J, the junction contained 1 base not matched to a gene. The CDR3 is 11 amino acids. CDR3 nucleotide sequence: TGTGCCAGCAGTCCAGGGGGCGAGCAGTACGTC. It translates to CASSPGGEQYV.

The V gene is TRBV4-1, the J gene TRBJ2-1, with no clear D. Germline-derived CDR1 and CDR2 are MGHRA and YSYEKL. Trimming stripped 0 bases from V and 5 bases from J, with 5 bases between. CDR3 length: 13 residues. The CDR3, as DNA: TGCGCCAGCAGCCAAGACCGAGACAATGAGCAGTTCTTC. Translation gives CASSQDRDNEQFF.

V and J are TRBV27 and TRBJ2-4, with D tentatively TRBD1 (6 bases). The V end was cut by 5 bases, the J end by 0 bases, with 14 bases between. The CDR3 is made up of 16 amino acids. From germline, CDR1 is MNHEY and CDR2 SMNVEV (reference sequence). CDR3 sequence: CASSTGQLLAKNIQYF. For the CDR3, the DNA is TGTGCCAGCAGTACAGGACAGTTACTAGCCAAAAACATTCAGTACTTC.

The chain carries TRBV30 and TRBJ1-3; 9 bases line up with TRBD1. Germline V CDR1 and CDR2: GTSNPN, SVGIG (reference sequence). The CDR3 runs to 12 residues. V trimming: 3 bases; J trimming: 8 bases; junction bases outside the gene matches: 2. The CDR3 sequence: CAWSRTGDTIYF. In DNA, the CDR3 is TGTGCCTGGAGCAGGACAGGGGACACCATATATTTT.

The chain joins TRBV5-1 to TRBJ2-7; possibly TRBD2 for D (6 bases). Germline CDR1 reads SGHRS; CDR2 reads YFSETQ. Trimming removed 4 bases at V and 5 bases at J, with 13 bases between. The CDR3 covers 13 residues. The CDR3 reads CASSKGLEDEQYV. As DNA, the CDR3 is TGCGCCAGCAGCAAGGGACTCGAGGACGAGCAGTACGTC.

In DNA, the CDR3 is TGTGCCAGCAGTTCCGCTTTCAGGGGACATCAGCCCCAGCATTTT. Translated: CASSSAFRGHQPQHF. The rearrangement links TRBV6-5 to TRBJ1-5, with D perhaps TRBD1 (6 bases). The CDR3 is made up of 15 amino acids. V dropped 4 bases and J dropped 5 bases, with 15 bases sitting between them. Germline CDR1 MNHEY, CDR2 SVGAGI.

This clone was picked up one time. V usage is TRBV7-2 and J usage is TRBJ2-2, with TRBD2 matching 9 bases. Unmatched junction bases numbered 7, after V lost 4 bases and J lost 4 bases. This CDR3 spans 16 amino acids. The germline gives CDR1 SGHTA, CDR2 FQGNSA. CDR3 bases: TGTGCCAGCAGCTCCGCGGGGGGGTCTTCCACCGGGGAGCTGTTTTTT. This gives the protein CASSSAGGSSTGELFF.

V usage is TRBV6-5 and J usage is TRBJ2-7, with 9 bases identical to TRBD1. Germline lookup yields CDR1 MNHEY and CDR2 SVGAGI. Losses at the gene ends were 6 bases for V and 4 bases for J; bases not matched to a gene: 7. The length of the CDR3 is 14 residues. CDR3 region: CASSLDRGTYEQYF. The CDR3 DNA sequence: TGTGCCAGCAGCCTGGACAGGGGCACTTACGAGCAGTACTTC.

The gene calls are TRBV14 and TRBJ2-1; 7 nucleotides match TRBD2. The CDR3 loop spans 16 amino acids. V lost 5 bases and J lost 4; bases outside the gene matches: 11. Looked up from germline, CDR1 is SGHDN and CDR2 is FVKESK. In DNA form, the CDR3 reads TGTGCCAGCAGCGATTTGGGGGGGTTGGGATACAATGAGCAGTTCTTC. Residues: CASSDLGGLGYNEQFF.

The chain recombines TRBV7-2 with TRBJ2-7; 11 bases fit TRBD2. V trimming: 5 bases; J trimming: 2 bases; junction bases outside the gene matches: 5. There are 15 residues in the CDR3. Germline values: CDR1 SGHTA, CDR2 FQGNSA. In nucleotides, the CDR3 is TGTGCCAGCAGCGTCACTAGCGGGGGTACCTACGAGCAGTACTTC. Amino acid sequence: CASSVTSGGTYEQYF.

In DNA, the CDR3 is TGTGCCAGCAGCGTCTTACCCTTAGCGGGGCAAGAGACCCAGTACTTC. Protein: CASSVLPLAGQETQYF. This chain connects TRBV9 to TRBJ2-5; TRBD2 aligns across 8 bases. In germline, CDR1 is SGDLS, CDR2 YYNGEE. The CDR3 is 16 amino acids. Trimming removed 2 bases from V and 2 bases from J; junction bases left unmatched: 8.

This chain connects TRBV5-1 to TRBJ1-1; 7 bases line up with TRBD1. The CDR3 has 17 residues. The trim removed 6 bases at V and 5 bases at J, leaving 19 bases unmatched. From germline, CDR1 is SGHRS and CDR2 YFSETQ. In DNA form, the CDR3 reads TGCGCCAGCATTCCCGGAGGGGGCCGGGGTCGAGGGACTGAAGCTTTCTTT. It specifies CASIPGGGRGRGTEAFF.

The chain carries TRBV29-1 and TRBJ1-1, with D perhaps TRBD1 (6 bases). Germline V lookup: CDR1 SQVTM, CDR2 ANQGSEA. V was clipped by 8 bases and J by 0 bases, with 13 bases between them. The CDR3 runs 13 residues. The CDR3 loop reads CSTLTGLNTEAFF. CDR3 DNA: TGCAGCACCCTGACAGGATTGAACACTGAAGCTTTCTTT. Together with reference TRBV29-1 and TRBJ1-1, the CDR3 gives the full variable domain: SAVISQKPSRDICQRGTSLTIQCQVDSQVTMMFWYRQQPGQSLTLIATANQGSEATYESGFVIDKFPISRPNLTFSTLTVSNMSPEDSSIYLCSTLTGLNTEAFFGQGTRLTVV.

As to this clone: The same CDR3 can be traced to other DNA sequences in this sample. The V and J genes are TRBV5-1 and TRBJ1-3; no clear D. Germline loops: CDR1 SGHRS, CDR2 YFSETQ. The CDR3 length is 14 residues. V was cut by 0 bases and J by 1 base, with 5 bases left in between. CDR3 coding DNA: TGCGCCAGCAGCTTGGGCGGATCTGGAAACACCATATATTTT. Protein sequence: CASSLGGSGNTIYF.

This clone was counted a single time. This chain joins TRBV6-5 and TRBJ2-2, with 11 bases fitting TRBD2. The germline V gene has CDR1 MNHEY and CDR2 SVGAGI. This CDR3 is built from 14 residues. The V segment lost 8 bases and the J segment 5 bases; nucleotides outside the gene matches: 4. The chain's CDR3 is CASSGLAVTGELFF. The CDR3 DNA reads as TGTGCCAGCTCGGGACTAGCGGTTACCGGGGAGCTGTTTTTT.

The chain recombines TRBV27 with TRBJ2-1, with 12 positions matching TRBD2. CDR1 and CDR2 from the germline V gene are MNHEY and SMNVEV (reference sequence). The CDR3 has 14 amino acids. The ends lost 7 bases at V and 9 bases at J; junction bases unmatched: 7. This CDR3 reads CASIKLAGGPEQFF. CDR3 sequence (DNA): TGTGCCAGCATAAAACTAGCGGGGGGACCTGAGCAGTTCTTC.

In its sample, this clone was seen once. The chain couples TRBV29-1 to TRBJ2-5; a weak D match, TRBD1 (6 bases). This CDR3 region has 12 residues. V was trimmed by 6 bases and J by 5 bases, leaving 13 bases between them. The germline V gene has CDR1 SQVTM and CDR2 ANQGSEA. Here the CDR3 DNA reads TGCAGCGTCGCTGGCAGGGGTGAGACCCAGTACTTC. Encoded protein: CSVAGRGETQYF. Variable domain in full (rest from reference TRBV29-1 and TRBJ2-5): SAVISQKPSRDICQRGTSLTIQCQVDSQVTMMFWYRQQPGQSLTLIATANQGSEATYESGFVIDKFPISRPNLTFSTLTVSNMSPEDSSIYLCSVAGRGETQYFGPGTRLLVL.

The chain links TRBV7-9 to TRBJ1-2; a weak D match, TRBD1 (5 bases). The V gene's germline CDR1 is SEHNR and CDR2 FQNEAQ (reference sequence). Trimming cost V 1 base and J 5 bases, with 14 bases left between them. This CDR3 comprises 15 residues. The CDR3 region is CASSLERGAGYGYTF. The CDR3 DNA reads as TGTGCCAGCAGCTTAGAGCGGGGCGCAGGGTATGGCTACACCTTC.

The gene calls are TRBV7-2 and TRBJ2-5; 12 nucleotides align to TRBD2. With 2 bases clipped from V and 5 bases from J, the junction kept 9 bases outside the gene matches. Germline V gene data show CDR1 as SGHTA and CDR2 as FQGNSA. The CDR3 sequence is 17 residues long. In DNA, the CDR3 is TGTGCCAGCAGCTTATGGACTAGCGGGGTAGGGACGGAGACCCAGTACTTC. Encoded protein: CASSLWTSGVGTETQYF.